Detailed here is one T cell receptor (beta chain). This CDR3 is 16 amino acids long. Trimming at V came to 5 bases and at J to 3 bases, leaving 6 bases not matched to a gene. The germline gives CDR1 SGHTA, CDR2 FQGNSA. Clones were read by immunoSEQ multiplex PCR, and TCRdb kept only the in-frame ones, dropping some. The profile shows roughly 100,000 clones, about nine tenths of them singletons. These data come from a study of control samples from healthy donors and cancer patients. This chain joins TRBV7-2 and TRBJ2-5, with TRBD2 matching over 13 bases. The receptor was isolated from a woman in her 30s in good health. Material for sequencing was blood. CDR3 nucleotides: TGTGCCAGCAGCCCCCGGACTAGCGGGGGTAAAGAGACCCAGTACTTC. As protein: CASSPRTSGGKETQYF.